The next 26 T cell receptor beta chains were all read from a single sample in a study of blood T cell repertoires in COVID-19. Sequenced by immunoSEQ multiplex PCR; TCRdb stores in-frame clones only, minus some. The sample has around 250,000 clones; approximately 87% are singletons. Material: peripheral blood. These receptor sequences come from a man aged 60 to 69 who had recovered from COVID-19.

The rearrangement joins TRBV6-5 to TRBJ1-4; D unclear. V lost 2 bases and J lost 5, with 6 bases in between. The CDR3 runs 13 residues. The germline V gene encodes CDR1 MNHEY and CDR2 SVGAGI. CDR3: CASSYAGNEKLFF. The CDR3 nucleotides are TGTGCCAGCAGTTACGCGGGGAATGAAAAACTGTTTTTT.

The CDR3 here is CASSLGTGAANEKLFF. The CDR3 DNA reads as TGTGCCAGCAGCTTAGGAACAGGGGCAGCTAATGAAAAACTGTTTTTT. The genes are TRBV7-6 and TRBJ1-4, with 7 nucleotides matching TRBD1. This CDR3 has 16 residues. Per germline, CDR1 SGHVS and CDR2 FNYEAQ. J gave up 3 bases and V 1 base, and 5 bases lay outside the gene matches.

The gene calls are TRBV15 and TRBJ2-3; 9 bases map to TRBD1. Losses at the gene ends were 0 bases for V and 6 bases for J; bases not matched to a gene: 4. The CDR3 is 15 residues long. Germline-derived CDR1 and CDR2 are LNHNV and YYDKDF (reference sequence). The CDR3 DNA is TGTGCCACCAGCAGAGAAGGGACAGGGATGGATACGCAGTATTTT. Its translation is CATSREGTGMDTQYF.

V is TRBV19 and J is TRBJ2-7; 9 bases match TRBD2. The CDR3 length is 14 residues. Germline V gene lookup returns CDR1 LNHDA and CDR2 SQIVND (reference sequence). J lost 5 bases, V lost 5 bases, and 7 bases had no gene match. The DNA for the CDR3 is TGTGCCAGTAGTGCGGGACTAGCTGGCGACGAGCAGTACTTC. Protein product: CASSAGLAGDEQYF. Based on the CDR3 plus reference TRBV19 and TRBJ2-7, the full variable domain is DGGITQSPKYLFRKEGQNVTLSCEQNLNHDAMYWYRQDPGQGLRLIYYSQIVNDFQKGDIAEGYSVSREKKESFPLTVTSAQKNPTAFYLCASSAGLAGDEQYFGPGTRLTVT.

The rearrangement links TRBV30 to TRBJ2-5; perhaps TRBD1 as D (6 bases). This CDR3 comprises 13 residues. V was shortened by 8 bases and J by 5 bases, with 18 bases between the two germline ends. Germline loops: CDR1 GTSNPN, CDR2 SVGIG (reference sequence). The chain's CDR3 is CAGTRGASETQYF. CDR3 DNA: TGTGCCGGAACCAGGGGCGCTTCGGAGACCCAGTACTTC.

This chain uses TRBV18 with TRBJ1-6; D gene uncertain. Germline lookup yields CDR1 KGHSH and CDR2 LQKENI. This CDR3 has 17 residues. V was pared by 4 bases and J by 4 bases, with 17 bases between. In nucleotides, the CDR3 is TGTGCCAGCTCACTAAGGAGCGAACGTGCTTATAATTCACCCCTCCACTTT. Protein: CASSLRSERAYNSPLHF.

The chain carries TRBV27 and TRBJ2-7; 12 bases line up with TRBD2. CDR3 length equals 15 residues. V was pared by 5 bases and J by 0 bases, with 2 bases of the junction left unmatched. The germline CDR1 and CDR2 sequences are MNHEY and SMNVEV (reference sequence). The CDR3: CASSLGLAGSYEQYF. For the CDR3, the DNA is TGTGCCAGCAGTCTGGGACTAGCGGGCTCCTACGAGCAGTACTTC.

This clone was seen only once. CDR3 sequence: CASSDPGGGGNHEQFF. CDR3 in DNA: TGTGCCAGCAGTGACCCCGGGGGGGGAGGTAACCATGAGCAGTTCTTC. The gene calls are TRBV3-1 (or the pseudogene TRBV3-2) and TRBJ2-1; 8 bases fit TRBD2. After removal of 6 bases from V and 8 bases from J, the junction contained 15 bases not matched to a gene. This CDR3 is 16 amino acids long. The germline V gene has CDR1 LGHDT and CDR2 YNNKEL (reference sequence).

The chain combines TRBV7-2 with TRBJ2-7, with 8 bases identical to TRBD1. The germline V gene encodes CDR1 SGHTA and CDR2 FQGNSA. The CDR3 extends over 15 amino acids. V was pared by 4 bases and J by 3 bases, with 8 bases of the junction left unmatched. The CDR3 bases are TGTGCCAGCAGCTCCGGGACAGGCAGTCACTACGAGCAGTACTTC. Translating it yields CASSSGTGSHYEQYF.

The V gene is TRBV7-2, the J gene TRBJ2-4; 7 nucleotides align to TRBD1. The trim removed 8 bases at V and 8 bases at J, leaving 15 bases unmatched. The germline V gene has CDR1 SGHTA and CDR2 FQGNSA. CDR3 length: 15 amino acids. The CDR3 here is CASAGGGQEVDIQYF. DNA for the CDR3: TGTGCCAGCGCTGGGGGCGGACAGGAAGTGGACATTCAGTACTTC.

CDR3 in amino acids: CASSQGQGASGNTIYF. The CDR3 nucleotides are TGCGCCAGCAGCCAAGGACAGGGAGCCTCTGGAAACACCATATATTTT. This chain links TRBV5-1 with TRBJ1-3, with TRBD1 matching 8 bases. Germline V gene data show CDR1 as SGHRS and CDR2 as YFSETQ. The length of the CDR3 is 16 residues. V trimming: 4 bases; J trimming: 0 bases; junction bases outside the gene matches: 6. Using reference TRBV5-1 and TRBJ1-3 for the parts outside the CDR3, the full variable domain is KAGVTQTPRYLIKTRGQQVTLSCSPISGHRSVSWYQQTPGQGLQFLFEYFSETQRNKGNFPGRFSGRQFSNSRSEMNVSTLELGDSALYLCASSQGQGASGNTIYFGEGSWLTVV.

This chain uses TRBV5-1 with TRBJ2-1; TRBD2 agrees at 10 bases. This CDR3 is built from 14 residues. The trim removed 6 bases at V and 7 bases at J, leaving 7 bases unmatched. Looked up from germline, CDR1 is SGHRS and CDR2 is YFSETQ. The CDR3 DNA follows: TGCGCCAGCAAACCAGCGGGAGGGTTAAATGAGCAGTTCTTC. It codes for CASKPAGGLNEQFF.

Only a few counts were recorded for this clone. This chain joins TRBV6-1 and TRBJ1-3, with 9 bases matching TRBD1. CDR3 size: 16 residues. CDR1 MNHNS and CDR2 SASEGT come from the germline V gene. J was trimmed by 8 bases and V by 0 bases; bases with no gene match: 8. The CDR3 loop reads CASSEAGQGGWDTIYF. The CDR3 bases are TGTGCCAGCAGTGAAGCGGGACAGGGTGGTTGGGACACCATATATTTT.

The chain joins TRBV29-1 to TRBJ2-5; possible D gene TRBD1, 6 bases. CDR1 SQVTM and CDR2 ANQGSEA come from the germline V gene. The CDR3 covers 14 residues. Trimming took 5 bases from V and 1 from J, leaving 14 bases between them. Here the CDR3 DNA reads TGCAGCGTTCTGACAGGAGCTTTCCAAGAGACCCAGTACTTC. This sequence encodes CSVLTGAFQETQYF. Full variable domain (missing parts from reference TRBV29-1 and TRBJ2-5): SAVISQKPSRDICQRGTSLTIQCQVDSQVTMMFWYRQQPGQSLTLIATANQGSEATYESGFVIDKFPISRPNLTFSTLTVSNMSPEDSSIYLCSVLTGAFQETQYFGPGTRLLVL.

The chain recombines TRBV19 with TRBJ2-1; D call uncertain. V gave up 5 bases and J gave up 0 bases, with 11 bases separating them. The germline CDR1 and CDR2 sequences are LNHDA and SQIVND (reference sequence). The CDR3 consists of 15 residues. CDR3 sequence reads: CASSPDWSSYNEQFF. The CDR3 bases are TGTGCCAGTAGTCCCGACTGGAGCTCCTACAATGAGCAGTTCTTC.

CDR3 amino acids: CASSLAIDRFTDTQYF. CDR3 coding DNA: TGCGCCAGCAGCTTGGCGATAGACAGGTTCACAGATACGCAGTATTTT. The chain joins TRBV5-1 to TRBJ2-3; a possible D gene is TRBD1 (6 bases). Germline assignment: CDR1 SGHRS and CDR2 YFSETQ. The CDR3 is made up of 16 amino acids. Trimming cost V 0 bases and J 2 bases, with 13 bases left between them. Full variable domain (missing parts from reference TRBV5-1 and TRBJ2-3): KAGVTQTPRYLIKTRGQQVTLSCSPISGHRSVSWYQQTPGQGLQFLFEYFSETQRNKGNFPGRFSGRQFSNSRSEMNVSTLELGDSALYLCASSLAIDRFTDTQYFGPGTRLTVL.

The chain recombines TRBV5-5 with TRBJ2-2; 8 bases are a match to TRBD2. This CDR3 is 15 amino acids long. Germline V gene lookup returns CDR1 SGHKS and CDR2 YYEKEE (reference sequence). After removal of 7 bases from V and 3 bases from J, the junction contained 8 bases not matched to a gene. The CDR3 nucleotides are TGTGCCAGCCGAGTAAGCGGGAGTTACACCGGGGAGCTGTTTTTT. It codes for CASRVSGSYTGELFF.

The V and J genes are TRBV11-2 and TRBJ2-7; 8 nucleotides line up with TRBD2. The CDR3 loop spans 16 amino acids. With 1 base clipped from V and 4 bases from J, the junction kept 9 bases outside the gene matches. CDR1 is SGHAT, CDR2 FQNNGV, per germline. The CDR3 nucleotides are TGTGCCAGCAGCTTAGGTAGGGCGGGAGGCTTATACGAGCAGTACTTC. The encoded protein is CASSLGRAGGLYEQYF.

The chain links TRBV5-1 to TRBJ2-5; D ambiguous. The CDR3 length is 16 residues. Germline V gene sequence: CDR1 SGHRS, CDR2 YFSETQ. V lost 0 bases and J 0 bases, leaving 12 bases between the germline ends. The CDR3 reads CASSLGASPYQETQYF. The CDR3 bases are TGCGCCAGCAGCTTGGGGGCAAGCCCGTACCAAGAGACCCAGTACTTC.

The V call is TRBV7-3, the J call TRBJ1-2; D is ambiguous. Per the germline V gene, CDR1 is SGHTA and CDR2 is FQGTGA. The V end lost 3 bases, the J end lost 3 bases, and 11 bases lay between the germline ends. CDR3 length: 14 amino acids. For the CDR3, the DNA is TGTGCCAGCAGCTTGACCGGGGTAGACTATGGCTACACCTTC. Its protein product is CASSLTGVDYGYTF. Using reference TRBV7-3 and TRBJ1-2 for the parts outside the CDR3, the full variable domain is GAGVSQTPSNKVTEKGKYVELRCDPISGHTALYWYRQSLGQGPEFLIYFQGTGAADDSGLPNDRFFAVRPEGSVSTLKIQRTERGDSAVYLCASSLTGVDYGYTFGSGTRLTVV.

In nucleotides, the CDR3 is TGTGCCACCAGCAGTCCTCGGGACAGGGGTTTCTTCGGTACGCAGTATTTT. Protein product: CATSSPRDRGFFGTQYF. The chain carries TRBV15 and TRBJ2-3, with TRBD1 identical over 10 bases. The CDR3 is 17 amino acids. Germline values: CDR1 LNHNV, CDR2 YYDKDF (reference sequence). J lost 8 bases, V lost 3 bases, and 14 bases had no gene match.

The chain combines TRBV15 with TRBJ2-7, with D maybe TRBD1 (5 bases). The CDR3 is 14 amino acids. V lost 5 bases, J lost 3 bases, and 14 bases lay in between. Germline-derived CDR1 and CDR2 are LNHNV and YYDKDF (reference sequence). The DNA of the CDR3 is TGTGCCACCAGCTCTGGAGACAGCCGCTACGAGCAGTACTTC. Amino acid sequence: CATSSGDSRYEQYF.

CDR3 amino acids: CASSLGASGGYNEQFF. CDR3 coding DNA: TGTGCCAGCAGCTTAGGAGCTAGCGGGGGTTACAATGAGCAGTTCTTC. V and J are TRBV7-6 and TRBJ2-1; 10 nucleotides agree with TRBD2. The V and J ends lost 1 base and 4 bases, in that order; junction bases with no gene match: 4. Germline values: CDR1 SGHVS, CDR2 FNYEAQ. This CDR3 has 16 amino acids.

The chain couples TRBV6-5 to TRBJ2-1, with 7 nucleotides matching TRBD2. The CDR3 has 14 amino acids. CDR1 is MNHEY, CDR2 SVGAGI, per germline. The trim removed 6 bases at V and 8 bases at J, leaving 10 bases unmatched. The CDR3 nucleotides read TGTGCCAGCAGCTACGGACTAGGTAGGGATGAGCAGTTCTTC. It specifies CASSYGLGRDEQFF.

The J gene is TRBJ1-1, the V gene TRBV11-2, with D unresolved. The CDR3 is 14 amino acids. Germline values: CDR1 SGHAT, CDR2 FQNNGV. V was clipped by 0 bases and J by 11 bases, with 16 bases between them. CDR3: CASSLEGFAGDAFF. The CDR3 DNA reads TGTGCCAGCAGCTTAGAGGGGTTCGCGGGAGATGCTTTCTTT.

The chain has TRBV28 and TRBJ1-6; 8 positions match TRBD1. Losses at the gene ends were 2 bases for V and 9 bases for J; bases not matched to a gene: 6. This CDR3 has 15 residues. Germline V gene lookup returns CDR1 MDHEN and CDR2 SYDVKM. CDR3 in amino acids: CASSLRTGMGSPLHF. CDR3 nucleotide sequence: TGTGCCAGCAGTTTAAGGACAGGGATGGGTTCACCCCTCCACTTT.